This T cell receptor beta chain appears in the sequencing data of a study of blood T cell repertoires in COVID-19. Study-wide background: The study drew acute and convalescent COVID-19 samples from the United States, Italy and Spain.

Looked up from germline, CDR1 is GTSNPN and CDR2 is SVGIG (reference sequence). The CDR3 has 12 amino acids. The V end lost 4 bases, the J end lost 4 bases, and 11 bases lay between the germline ends. Per the authors' pipeline: It was from reference gene primer amplification that nucleated cell counts were estimated. TCRdb's copy holds only in-frame clones and misses some; the assay was immunoSEQ multiplex PCR. That table furnishes V, J and clone size, whereas the DNA furnished D and trimming. The sample has roughly 63,000 clones, approximately 91% seen once. The specimen sequenced was peripheral blood. This receptor was taken from a woman aged 45-65 years with active or convalescent COVID-19. V is TRBV30 and J is TRBJ2-7, with TRBD2 as a possible D gene (6 bases). The CDR3 reads CAWNEGGYEQYF. In DNA, the CDR3 is TGTGCCTGGAACGAGGGAGGTTACGAGCAGTACTTC.